In this sample, the clone carrying this TCR beta chain turned up a few times. The CDR3 consists of 12 residues. Looked up from germline, CDR1 is MNHEY and CDR2 is SMNVEV (reference sequence). The V end was cut by 6 bases, the J end by 2 bases, with 7 bases between. Ipilimumab CTLA-4 blockade and focal radiation were given to patients with chemo-refractory metastatic non-small-cell lung cancer. The data stem from a study of radiotherapy plus CTLA-4 blockade in lung cancer. About the research overall: Objective response was observed in about 19% of patients, and disease control in 30% to 40%.

Measured with immunoSEQ multiplex PCR; TCRdb has only the in-frame clones, and not every one. This table has 35,000 to 45,000 clones, about two thirds appearing once. The receptor was derived from a human donor with non-small cell lung cancer who had stable disease on radiotherapy plus ipilimumab. The sample was peripheral blood, taken from a patient treated with radiotherapy plus ipilimumab. The chain uses TRBV27 and TRBJ1-2; no clear D gene. The CDR3 here is CASRSGNYGYTF. The CDR3 region has the DNA TGTGCCAGCAGGTCAGGAAACTATGGCTACACCTTC.